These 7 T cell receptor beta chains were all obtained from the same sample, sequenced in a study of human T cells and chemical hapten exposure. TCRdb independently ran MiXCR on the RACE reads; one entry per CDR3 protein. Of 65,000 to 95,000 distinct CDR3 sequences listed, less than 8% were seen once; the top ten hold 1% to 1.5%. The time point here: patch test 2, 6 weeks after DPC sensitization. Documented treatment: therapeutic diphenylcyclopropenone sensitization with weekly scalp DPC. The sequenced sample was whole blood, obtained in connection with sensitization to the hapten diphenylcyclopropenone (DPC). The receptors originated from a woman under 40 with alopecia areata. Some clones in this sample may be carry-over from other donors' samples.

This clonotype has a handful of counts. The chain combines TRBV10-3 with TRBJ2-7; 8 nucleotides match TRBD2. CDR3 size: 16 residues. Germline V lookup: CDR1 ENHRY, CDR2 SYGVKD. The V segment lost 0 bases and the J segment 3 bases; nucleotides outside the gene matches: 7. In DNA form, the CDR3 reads TGTGCCATCAGTGAGTCGACGGGGGGGCTTGGCTACGAGCAGTACTTC. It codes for CAISESTGGLGYEQYF.

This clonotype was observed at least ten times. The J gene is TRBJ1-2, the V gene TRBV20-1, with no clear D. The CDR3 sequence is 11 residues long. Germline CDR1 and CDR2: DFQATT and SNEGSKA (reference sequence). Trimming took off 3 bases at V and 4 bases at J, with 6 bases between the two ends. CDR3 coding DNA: TGCAGTGCTAGTGCGGTCTATGGCTACACCTTC. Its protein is CSASAVYGYTF.

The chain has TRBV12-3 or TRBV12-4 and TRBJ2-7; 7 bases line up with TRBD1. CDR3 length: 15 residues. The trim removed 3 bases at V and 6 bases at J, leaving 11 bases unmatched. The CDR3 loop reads CASSFSGTVFVEQYF. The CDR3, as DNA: TGTGCCAGCAGTTTTTCCGGGACAGTCTTCGTCGAGCAGTACTTC.

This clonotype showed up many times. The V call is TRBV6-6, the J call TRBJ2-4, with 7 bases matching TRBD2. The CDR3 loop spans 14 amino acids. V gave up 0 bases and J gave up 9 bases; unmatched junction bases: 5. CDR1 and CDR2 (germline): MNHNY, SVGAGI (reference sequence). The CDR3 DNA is TGTGCCAGCAGTTACTCATGGGGGGAGGGCATTCAGTACTTC. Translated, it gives CASSYSWGEGIQYF.

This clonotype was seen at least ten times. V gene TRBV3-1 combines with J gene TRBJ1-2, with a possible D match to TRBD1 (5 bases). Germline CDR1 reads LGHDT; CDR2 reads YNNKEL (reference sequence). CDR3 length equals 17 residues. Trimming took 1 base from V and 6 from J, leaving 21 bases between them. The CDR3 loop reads CASSQVGGIGARNGYTF. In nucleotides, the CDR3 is TGTGCCAGCAGCCAAGTTGGGGGGATCGGGGCACGGAATGGCTACACCTTC. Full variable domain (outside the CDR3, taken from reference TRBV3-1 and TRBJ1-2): DTAVSQTPKYLVTQMGNDKSIKCEQNLGHDTMYWYKQDSKKFLKIMFSYNNKELIINETVPNRFSPKSPDKAHLNLHINSLELGDSAVYFCASSQVGGIGARNGYTFGSGTRLTVV.

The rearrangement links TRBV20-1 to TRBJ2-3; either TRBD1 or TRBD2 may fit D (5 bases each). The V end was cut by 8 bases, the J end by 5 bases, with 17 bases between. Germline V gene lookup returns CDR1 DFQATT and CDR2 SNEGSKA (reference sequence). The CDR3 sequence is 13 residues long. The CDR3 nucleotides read TGCAGTCATAGCTCCTGGGACGGAGATACGCAGTATTTT. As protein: CSHSSWDGDTQYF.

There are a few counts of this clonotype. CDR3 protein: CASRGQGAQEQYF. CDR3 sequence (DNA): TGCGCCAGCAGAGGACAGGGGGCTCAGGAGCAGTACTTC. The rearrangement links TRBV5-1 to TRBJ2-7, with TRBD1 matching over 11 bases. This CDR3 is built from 13 residues. The junction had 5 bases not matched to a gene; V was cut back by 5 bases and J by 7 bases. The V gene's germline CDR1 is SGHRS and CDR2 YFSETQ.